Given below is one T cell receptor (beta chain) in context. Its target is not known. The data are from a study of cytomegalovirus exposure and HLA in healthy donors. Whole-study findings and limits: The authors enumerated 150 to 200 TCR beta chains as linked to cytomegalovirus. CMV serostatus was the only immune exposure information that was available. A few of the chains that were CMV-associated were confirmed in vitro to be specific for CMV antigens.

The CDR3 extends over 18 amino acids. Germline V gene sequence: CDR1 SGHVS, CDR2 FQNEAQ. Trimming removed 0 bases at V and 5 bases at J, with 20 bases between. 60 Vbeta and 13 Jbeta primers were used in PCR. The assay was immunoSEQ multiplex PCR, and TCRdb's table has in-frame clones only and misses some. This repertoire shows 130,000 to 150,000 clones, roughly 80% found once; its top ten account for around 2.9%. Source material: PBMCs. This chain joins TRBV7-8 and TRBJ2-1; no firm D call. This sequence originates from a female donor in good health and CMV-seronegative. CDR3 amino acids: CASSLAESGSLDHNEQFF. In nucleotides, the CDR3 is TGTGCCAGCAGCTTAGCTGAATCCGGGTCGTTGGATCACAATGAGCAGTTCTTC.